This T cell receptor beta chain was captured in a study of blood T cell repertoires in COVID-19. Whole-study context: Collection of acute and convalescent COVID-19 samples took place in the United States, Italy and Spain. PBMCs, B-cell-depleted T cells, or T cells were the source of the cDNA or gDNA that made up the material.

The CDR3 runs to 14 residues. Germline CDR1 SEHNR, CDR2 FQNEAQ (reference sequence). The V gene end was trimmed by 6 bases and the J gene end by 9 bases; junction bases not matched to a gene: 4. How the authors handled the data: Amplifying reference gene primers gave estimates of nucleated cell counts. Using immunoSEQ multiplex PCR, the repertoire was profiled, and TCRdb retains in-frame clones only, with some absent. V, J and clone size reflect that table, while D and trimming were determined from the DNA. The sample has over 200,000 clones, roughly 88% seen once. The material sequenced was peripheral blood. V is TRBV7-9 and J is TRBJ2-1; 14 bases are a match to TRBD2. The sequence was obtained from a woman in her 30s with acute or convalescent COVID-19. CDR3 in DNA: TGTGCCAGCAGTCGACTAGCGGGAGGGGCTGAGCAGTTCTTC. It specifies CASSRLAGGAEQFF. The entire variable domain, with the rest obtained from reference TRBV7-9 and TRBJ2-1, is as follows: DTGVSQNPRHKITKRGQNVTFRCDPISEHNRLYWYRQTLGQGPEFLTYFQNEAQLEKSRLLSDRFSAERPKGSFSTLEIQRTEQGDSAMYLCASSRLAGGAEQFFGPGTRLTVL.